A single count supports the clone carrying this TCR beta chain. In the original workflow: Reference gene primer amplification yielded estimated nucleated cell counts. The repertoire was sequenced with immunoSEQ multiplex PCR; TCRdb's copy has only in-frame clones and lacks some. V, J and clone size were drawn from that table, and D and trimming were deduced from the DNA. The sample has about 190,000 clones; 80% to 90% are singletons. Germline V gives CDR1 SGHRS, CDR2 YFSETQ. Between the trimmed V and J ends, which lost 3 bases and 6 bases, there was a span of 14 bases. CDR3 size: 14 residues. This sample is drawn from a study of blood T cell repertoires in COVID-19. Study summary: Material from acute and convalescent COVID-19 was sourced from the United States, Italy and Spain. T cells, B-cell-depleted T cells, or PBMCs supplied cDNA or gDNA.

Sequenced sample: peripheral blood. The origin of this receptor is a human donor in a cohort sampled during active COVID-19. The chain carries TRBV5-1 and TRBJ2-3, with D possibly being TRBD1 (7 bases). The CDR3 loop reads CASSWRGPDDTQYF. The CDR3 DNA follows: TGCGCCAGCAGCTGGAGGGGGCCCGACGATACGCAGTATTTT. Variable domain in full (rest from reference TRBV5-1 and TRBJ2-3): KAGVTQTPRYLIKTRGQQVTLSCSPISGHRSVSWYQQTPGQGLQFLFEYFSETQRNKGNFPGRFSGRQFSNSRSEMNVSTLELGDSALYLCASSWRGPDDTQYFGPGTRLTVL.